This T cell receptor (beta chain) was observed in a study of T cell responses to AZD1222 COVID-19 vaccine. Generated by immunoSEQ multiplex PCR, the TCRdb table keeps only in-frame clones and is missing some. The data show roughly 120,000 clones, just under 95% seen once. Germline lookup yields CDR1 LGHNA and CDR2 YNFKEQ. The CDR3 covers 16 residues. V trimming: 4 bases; J trimming: 4 bases; junction bases outside the gene matches: 6. The genes are TRBV4-2 and TRBJ2-1; the match to TRBD2 covers 11 bases. The TCR sequence derives from an adult in good health. Sequencing was performed on peripheral blood, taken on day 0 of AZD1222 vaccination. In DNA, the CDR3 is TGTGCCAGCAGCCCCCAGACTAGCGGGACTTACAATGAGCAGTTCTTC. It encodes CASSPQTSGTYNEQFF.